This is a list of T cell receptor beta chains from one sample in a study of T cell repertoires in cytomegalovirus infection. TCRdb reprocessed the reads with MiXCR, giving one entry per CDR3 protein. The data hold some 180,000 distinct CDR3 sequences, with approximately 9.6% observed a single time. The specimen was PBMCs. The receptors here all came from a human donor in good health (CMV status not recorded). Some clones in this sample may be carry-over from other donors' samples. Each CDR3 is given with its conserved first and last residue. A D gene is named only where the DNA matches it firmly.

D gene | V gene | CDR3 protein
NA | TRBV14 | CASSQYDRMSFF
NA | TRBV7-3 | CASSRQAQIRGDNEQFF
TRBD1 | TRBV2 | CASSELEGAHSPLHF
TRBD2 | TRBV7-2 | CASSLALRTSENTGELFF
NA | TRBV11-2 | CASSWGARSGNTIYF
NA | TRBV7-2 | CASSVGQLSNQPQHF
NA | TRBV7-2 | CASSLVGPEGAGNTIYF
NA | TRBV19 | CASRSTGNTGELFF
NA | TRBV19 | CASSSGVYEQYF
NA | TRBV11-2 | CASSSRGGSTDTQYF
TRBD1 | TRBV12-3/TRBV12-4 | CASSLGTGGIGYTF
NA | TRBV7-2 | CASSFGALEQYF
NA | TRBV2 | CASSGTGKIYTGELFF
TRBD1 | TRBV5-4 | CASSLGGQISYNEQFF
TRBD1 | TRBV7-2 | CASSPGTGSSNEKLFF
NA | TRBV7-2 | CASSLGVEQYF
NA | TRBV30 | CAWSVWGSHTDTQYF
TRBD1 | TRBV29-1 | CSVGGTGLHEQYF
NA | TRBV9 | CASSVDVNTEAFF
NA | TRBV20-1 | CSASRPFQETQYF
NA | TRBV7-8 | CASSEPLGWNTEAFF
NA | TRBV15 | CATSRPRDSQHRNGYTF
NA | TRBV6-1 | CASSTTHSGANVLTF
NA | TRBV7-8 | CASSLVGQPVFWQYF
NA | TRBV5-4 | CASSDGSLHEETQYF
NA | TRBV15 | CATSSIGTGANVLTF
NA | TRBV12-5 | CASGLVSRIGPEYF
TRBD2 | TRBV6-4 | CASSSFSGSGDEQFF
TRBD2 | TRBV7-3 | CASSPYQDSGTSSTQYF
NA | TRBV6-2/TRBV6-3 | CASRGQTATDTQYF
TRBD1 | TRBV5-4 | CASSLRLRTGRGDTQYF
TRBD1 | TRBV20-1 | CSATIGTGASYEQYF